The 15 T cell receptor beta chains listed next were all sequenced from one sample in a study of cytomegalovirus exposure and HLA in healthy donors. 13 Jbeta primers and 60 Vbeta primers were used for the PCR. Profiling relied on immunoSEQ multiplex PCR, and the TCRdb table lists in-frame clones only, not all of them. The table shows about 60,000 clones, with 55% to 75% occurring only once. The material sequenced was PBMCs. All receptors derive from a middle-aged man in good health and CMV-seropositive.

This sequence joins TRBV29-1 and TRBJ1-1, with TRBD1 identical over 10 bases. Unmatched junction bases numbered 15, after V lost 7 bases and J lost 10 bases. Germline values: CDR1 SQVTM, CDR2 ANQGSEA. The CDR3 contains 14 residues. CDR3 protein: CSASDRGTSPGAFF. The CDR3 nucleotides are TGCAGCGCGTCGGACAGGGGGACCTCCCCTGGAGCTTTCTTT.

The chain couples TRBV6-5 to TRBJ2-2; 9 bases align to TRBD1. With V trimmed by 6 bases and J by 8 bases, 10 bases remained unmatched. CDR1 and CDR2 from the germline V gene are MNHEY and SVGAGI. The CDR3 is 15 amino acids. CDR3 DNA sequence: TGTGCCAGCAGACCTCCGGGACAGGGTGTGGGGGAGCTGTTTTTT. Protein product: CASRPPGQGVGELFF.

This chain connects TRBV6-5 to TRBJ1-1; D unclear. CDR3 length equals 12 residues. The germline CDR1 and CDR2 sequences are MNHEY and SVGAGI. Trimming stripped 10 bases from V and 4 bases from J, with 13 bases between. CDR3 region: CATKNKITEAFF. DNA of the CDR3: TGTGCCACCAAAAACAAGATCACTGAAGCTTTCTTT.

V gene TRBV5-4 combines with J gene TRBJ2-2; 9 bases are shared with TRBD1. The CDR3 runs to 16 residues. V lost 4 bases and J lost 1; bases outside the gene matches: 5. The germline gives CDR1 SGHNT, CDR2 YYREEE (reference sequence). The CDR3 sequence is CASSLGQGVNTGELFF. The DNA of the CDR3 is TGTGCCAGCAGCCTGGGACAGGGAGTGAACACCGGGGAGCTGTTTTTT.

This chain uses TRBV7-9 with TRBJ1-5, with TRBD1 as a possible D gene (6 bases). The germline V gene encodes CDR1 SEHNR and CDR2 FQNEAQ (reference sequence). Trimming left V 4 bases short and J 9 bases short, with 22 bases between. CDR3 length equals 16 residues. The CDR3 region is CASSSLYSGTRGPQHF. CDR3 in DNA: TGTGCCAGCAGCTCACTATACTCAGGGACAAGGGGGCCCCAGCATTTT.

There are a few counts of this clone. The V gene is TRBV19, the J gene TRBJ1-1, with D perhaps matching TRBD1 (6 bases). Germline CDR1 and CDR2: LNHDA and SQIVND (reference sequence). The V end was cut by 5 bases, the J end by 9 bases, with 16 bases between. CDR3 length: 13 residues. The CDR3 region is CASSYQTGGKAFF. The DNA for the CDR3 is TGTGCCAGTAGTTACCAGACAGGCGGTAAAGCTTTCTTT.

CDR3: CASTFGQSTNEKLFF. The CDR3 coding sequence is TGTGCCAGCACCTTCGGACAGTCAACTAATGAAAAACTGTTTTTT. The chain carries TRBV9 and TRBJ1-4, with a possible D match to TRBD1 (6 bases). Deletions cut 6 bases from V and 0 bases from J, with 12 bases between. The CDR3 contains 15 residues. CDR1 SGDLS and CDR2 YYNGEE come from the germline V gene.

This sequence joins TRBV2 and TRBJ2-5, with 8 bases identical to TRBD2. The CDR3 has 15 amino acids. V gave up 7 bases and J gave up 4 bases; unmatched junction bases: 11. Germline lookup yields CDR1 SNHLY and CDR2 FYNNEI. CDR3 amino acids: CASTTFGGGRETQYF. The DNA for the CDR3 is TGTGCCAGCACCACCTTCGGGGGGGGCCGAGAGACCCAGTACTTC. The whole variable domain, filled in from reference TRBV2 and TRBJ2-5, reads EPEVTQTPSHQVTQMGQEVILRCVPISNHLYFYWYRQILGQKVEFLVSFYNNEISEKSEIFDDQFSVERPDGSNFTLKIRSTKLEDSAMYFCASTTFGGGRETQYFGPGTRLLVL.

The J gene is TRBJ2-7, the V gene TRBV11-1; the D gene is possibly TRBD2 (6 bases). The CDR3 length is 14 residues. Germline V gene lookup returns CDR1 SGHAT and CDR2 FQDESV (reference sequence). V was pared by 5 bases and J by 3 bases, with 14 bases between. The DNA for the CDR3 is TGTGCCAGCAGCCCACAGCGGGTGTTCTACGAGCAGTACTTC. Translating gives CASSPQRVFYEQYF.

The V and J genes are TRBV6-6 and TRBJ1-1, with 10 bases aligning to TRBD1. Germline values: CDR1 MNHNY, CDR2 SVGAGI (reference sequence). V lost 7 bases to trimming and J lost 4 bases; unmatched junction nucleotides: 9. CDR3 length: 15 residues. The CDR3 here is CASTADRGRGTEAFF. CDR3 coding DNA: TGTGCCAGCACCGCCGACAGGGGGCGTGGCACTGAAGCTTTCTTT.

This clone appeared a few times. This rearrangement joins TRBV5-1 to TRBJ2-3; D uncertain. Germline values: CDR1 SGHRS, CDR2 YFSETQ. The CDR3 is 16 amino acids. The V gene lost 4 bases and the J gene lost 2 bases, with 17 bases spanning the gap. In nucleotides, the CDR3 is TGCGCCAGCAGCCCCCTGTTCAACAGAGTCACAGATACGCAGTATTTT. Residues: CASSPLFNRVTDTQYF.

In this sample, this clone turned up a few times. The genes are TRBV5-4 and TRBJ2-7, with a tentative D call TRBD1 (5 bases). Trimming cost V 0 bases and J 3 bases, with 10 bases left between them. Germline CDR1 reads SGHNT; CDR2 reads YYREEE (reference sequence). The CDR3 loop spans 14 amino acids. CDR3 sequence (DNA): TGTGCCAGCAGCTTGGGAGACAGAGACTACGAGCAGTACTTC. Protein product: CASSLGDRDYEQYF. Filled out from reference TRBV5-4 and TRBJ2-7, the complete variable domain reads ETGVTQSPTHLIKTRGQQVTLRCSSQSGHNTVSWYQQALGQGPQFIFQYYREEENGRGNFPPRFSGLQFPNYSSELNVNALELDDSALYLCASSLGDRDYEQYFGPGTRLTVT.

The genes are TRBV30 and TRBJ1-5, with 12 nucleotides matching TRBD1. Per the germline V gene, CDR1 is GTSNPN and CDR2 is SVGIG (reference sequence). The CDR3 consists of 17 residues. The junction had 9 bases not matched to a gene; V was cut back by 2 bases and J by 4 bases. The CDR3 is CAWSTGTGGKGNQPQHF. CDR3 DNA sequence: TGTGCCTGGAGTACCGGGACAGGGGGCAAGGGGAATCAGCCCCAGCATTTT.

The rearrangement links TRBV25-1 to TRBJ2-5, with 11 bases lining up with TRBD2. This CDR3 has 15 amino acids. Germline CDR1 reads MGHDK; CDR2 reads SYGVNS. Germline trimming cut 2 bases from V and 1 base from J; bases unmatched to any gene: 0. The CDR3 reads CASSETSGGQETQYF. DNA for the CDR3: TGTGCCAGCAGTGAAACTAGCGGGGGCCAAGAGACCCAGTACTTC. The entire variable domain, with the rest obtained from reference TRBV25-1 and TRBJ2-5, is as follows: EADIYQTPRYLVIGTGKKITLECSQTMGHDKMYWYQQDPGMELHLIHYSYGVNSTEKGDLSSESTVSRIRTEHFPLTLESARPSHTSQYLCASSETSGGQETQYFGPGTRLLVL.

The rearrangement uses TRBV19 and TRBJ1-2; D possibly corresponds to TRBD1 (6 bases). Germline CDR1 and CDR2: LNHDA and SQIVND (reference sequence). The CDR3 covers 13 residues. Trimming cost V 5 bases and J 1 base, with 8 bases left between them. The CDR3 nucleotides read TGTGCCAGTAGTGAACAGGGTAACTATGGCTACACCTTC. It specifies CASSEQGNYGYTF.